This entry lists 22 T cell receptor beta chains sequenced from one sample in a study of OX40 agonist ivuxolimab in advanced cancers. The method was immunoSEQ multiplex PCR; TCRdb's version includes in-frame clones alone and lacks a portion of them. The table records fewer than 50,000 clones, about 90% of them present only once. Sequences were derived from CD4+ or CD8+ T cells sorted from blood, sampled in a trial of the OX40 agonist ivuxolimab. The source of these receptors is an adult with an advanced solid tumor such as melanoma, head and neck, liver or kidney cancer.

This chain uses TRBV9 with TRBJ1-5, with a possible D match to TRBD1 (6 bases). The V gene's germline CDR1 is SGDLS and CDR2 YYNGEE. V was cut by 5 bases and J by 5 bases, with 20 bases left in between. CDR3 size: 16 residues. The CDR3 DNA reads TGTGCCAGCAGGGAAAGTCCCCCGACAGGTTATCAGCCCCAGCATTTT. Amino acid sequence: CASRESPPTGYQPQHF.

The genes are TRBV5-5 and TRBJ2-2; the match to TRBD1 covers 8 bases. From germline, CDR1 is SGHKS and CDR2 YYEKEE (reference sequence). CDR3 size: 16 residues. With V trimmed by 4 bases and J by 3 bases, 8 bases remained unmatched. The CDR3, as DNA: TGTGCCAGCAGCCCGCGGACAGGGACCGACACCGGGGAGCTGTTTTTT. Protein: CASSPRTGTDTGELFF. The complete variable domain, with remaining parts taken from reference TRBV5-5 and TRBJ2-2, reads DAGVTQSPTHLIKTRGQQVTLRCSPISGHKSVSWYQQVLGQGPQFIFQYYEKEERGRGNFPDRFSARQFPNYSSELNVNALLLGDSALYLCASSPRTGTDTGELFFGEGSRLTVL.

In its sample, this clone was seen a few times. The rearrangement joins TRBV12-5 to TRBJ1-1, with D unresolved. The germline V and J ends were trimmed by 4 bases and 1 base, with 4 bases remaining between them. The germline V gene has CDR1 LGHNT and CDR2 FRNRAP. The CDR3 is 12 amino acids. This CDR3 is CASGYENTEAFF. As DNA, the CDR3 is TGTGCTAGTGGTTATGAGAACACTGAAGCTTTCTTT. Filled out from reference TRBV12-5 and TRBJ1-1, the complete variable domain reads DARVTQTPRHKVTEMGQEVTMRCQPILGHNTVFWYRQTMMQGLELLAYFRNRAPLDDSGMPKDRFSAEMPDATLATLKIQPSEPRDSAVYFCASGYENTEAFFGQGTRLTVV.

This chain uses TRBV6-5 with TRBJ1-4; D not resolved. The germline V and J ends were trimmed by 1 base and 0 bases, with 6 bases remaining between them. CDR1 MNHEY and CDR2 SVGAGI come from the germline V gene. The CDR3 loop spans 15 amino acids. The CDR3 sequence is CASSYFGATNEKLFF. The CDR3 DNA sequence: TGTGCCAGCAGTTACTTTGGCGCAACTAATGAAAAACTGTTTTTT.

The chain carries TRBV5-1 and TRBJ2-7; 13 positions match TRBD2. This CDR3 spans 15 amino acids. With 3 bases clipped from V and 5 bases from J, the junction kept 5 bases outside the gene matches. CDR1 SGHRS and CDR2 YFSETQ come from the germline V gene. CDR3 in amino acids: CASSSSGTSGDEQYF. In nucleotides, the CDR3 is TGCGCCAGCAGCTCATCCGGGACTAGCGGGGACGAGCAGTACTTC.

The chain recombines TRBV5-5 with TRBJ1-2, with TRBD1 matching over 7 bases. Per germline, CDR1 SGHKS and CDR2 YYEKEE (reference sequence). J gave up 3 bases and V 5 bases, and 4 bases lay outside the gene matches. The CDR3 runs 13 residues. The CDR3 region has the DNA TGTGCCAGCAGTTTTACAGGGGACTATGGCTACACCTTC. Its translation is CASSFTGDYGYTF.

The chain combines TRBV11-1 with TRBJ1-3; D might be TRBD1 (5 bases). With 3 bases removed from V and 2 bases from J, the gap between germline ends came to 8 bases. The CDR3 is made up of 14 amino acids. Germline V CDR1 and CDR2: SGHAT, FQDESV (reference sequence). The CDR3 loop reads CASSFSGAGNTIYF. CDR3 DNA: TGTGCCAGCAGCTTTTCGGGGGCTGGAAACACCATATATTTT.

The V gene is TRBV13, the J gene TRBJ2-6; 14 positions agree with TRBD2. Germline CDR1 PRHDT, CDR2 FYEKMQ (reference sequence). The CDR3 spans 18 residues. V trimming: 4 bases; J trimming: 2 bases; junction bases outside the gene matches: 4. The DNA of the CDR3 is TGTGCCAGCAGCTCGACTAGCGGGGGGGGCGCTGGGGCCAACGTCCTGACTTTC. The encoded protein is CASSSTSGGGAGANVLTF.

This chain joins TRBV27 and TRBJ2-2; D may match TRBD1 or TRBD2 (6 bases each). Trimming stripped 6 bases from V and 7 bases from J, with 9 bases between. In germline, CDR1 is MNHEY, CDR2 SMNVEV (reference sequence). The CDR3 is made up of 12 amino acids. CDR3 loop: CASREGVGELFF. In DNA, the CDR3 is TGTGCCAGCAGGGAGGGGGTCGGGGAGCTGTTTTTT.

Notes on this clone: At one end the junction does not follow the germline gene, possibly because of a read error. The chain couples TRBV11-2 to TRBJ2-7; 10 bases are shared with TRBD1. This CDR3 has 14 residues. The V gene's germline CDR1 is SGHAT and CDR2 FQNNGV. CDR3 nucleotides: TGTGCCAGCAGCCTAGACAGGGGGCGCGACGAGCAGTACTTC. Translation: CASSLDRGRDEQYF.

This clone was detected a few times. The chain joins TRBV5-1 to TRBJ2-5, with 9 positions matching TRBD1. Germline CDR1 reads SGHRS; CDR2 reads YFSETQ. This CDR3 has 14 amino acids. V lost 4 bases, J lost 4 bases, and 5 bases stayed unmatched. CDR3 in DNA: TGCGCCAGCAGCGGCCGGACAGGGGTAGAGACCCAGTACTTC. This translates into CASSGRTGVETQYF.

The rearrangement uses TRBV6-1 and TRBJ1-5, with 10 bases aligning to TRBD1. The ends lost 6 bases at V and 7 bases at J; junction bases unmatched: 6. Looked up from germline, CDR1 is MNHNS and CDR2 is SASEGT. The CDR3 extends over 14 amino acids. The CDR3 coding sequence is TGTGCCAGCAGAGGGACAGGGGAAGGACAGCCCCAGCATTTT. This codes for CASRGTGEGQPQHF.

The CDR3, as DNA: TGTGCCAGCAGTTTCGTCCGAGGGAGGGGCACTGAAGCTTTCTTT. Its translation: CASSFVRGRGTEAFF. The J gene is TRBJ1-1, the V gene TRBV6-5, with D possibly TRBD1 on 5 matching bases. The CDR3 sequence is 15 residues long. V lost 4 bases and J lost 4, with 16 bases in between. Looked up from germline, CDR1 is MNHEY and CDR2 is SVGAGI.

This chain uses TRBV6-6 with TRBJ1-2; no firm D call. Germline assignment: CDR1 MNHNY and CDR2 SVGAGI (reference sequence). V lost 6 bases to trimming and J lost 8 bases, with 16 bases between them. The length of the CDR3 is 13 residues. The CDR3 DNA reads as TGTGCCAGCAGCATCCCCCCCAGCGTGGGCTACACCTTC. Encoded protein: CASSIPPSVGYTF.

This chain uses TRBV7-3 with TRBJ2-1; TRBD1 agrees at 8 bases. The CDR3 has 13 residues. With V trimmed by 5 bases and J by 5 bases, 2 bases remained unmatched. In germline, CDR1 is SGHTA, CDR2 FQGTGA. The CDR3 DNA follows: TGTGCCAGCAGCCCGGACAGGGACAATGAGCAGTTCTTC. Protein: CASSPDRDNEQFF.

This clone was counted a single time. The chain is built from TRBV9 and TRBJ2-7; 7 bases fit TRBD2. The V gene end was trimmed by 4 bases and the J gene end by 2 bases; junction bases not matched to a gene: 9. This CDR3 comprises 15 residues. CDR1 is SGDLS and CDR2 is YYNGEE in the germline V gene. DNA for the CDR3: TGTGCCAGCAGCCCCGGGAGCGGGGAGACCTACGAGCAGTACTTC. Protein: CASSPGSGETYEQYF.

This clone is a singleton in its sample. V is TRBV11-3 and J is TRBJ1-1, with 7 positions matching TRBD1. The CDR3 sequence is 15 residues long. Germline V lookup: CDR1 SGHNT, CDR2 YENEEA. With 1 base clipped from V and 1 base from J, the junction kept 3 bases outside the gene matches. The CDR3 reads CASSLATGWNTEAFF. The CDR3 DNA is TGTGCCAGCAGCTTAGCGACAGGGTGGAACACTGAAGCTTTCTTT.

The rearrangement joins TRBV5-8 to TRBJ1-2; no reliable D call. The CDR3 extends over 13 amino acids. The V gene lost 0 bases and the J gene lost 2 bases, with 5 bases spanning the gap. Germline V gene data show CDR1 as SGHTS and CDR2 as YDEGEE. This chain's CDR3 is CASSLDMNYGYTF. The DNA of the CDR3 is TGTGCCAGCAGCTTGGACATGAACTATGGCTACACCTTC.

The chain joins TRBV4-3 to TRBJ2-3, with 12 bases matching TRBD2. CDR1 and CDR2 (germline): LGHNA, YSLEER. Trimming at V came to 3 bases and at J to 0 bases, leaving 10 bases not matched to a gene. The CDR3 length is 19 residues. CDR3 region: CASSQDIGTSGSSTDTQYF. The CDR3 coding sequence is TGCGCCAGCAGCCAGGATATAGGGACTAGCGGGTCTAGCACAGATACGCAGTATTTT.

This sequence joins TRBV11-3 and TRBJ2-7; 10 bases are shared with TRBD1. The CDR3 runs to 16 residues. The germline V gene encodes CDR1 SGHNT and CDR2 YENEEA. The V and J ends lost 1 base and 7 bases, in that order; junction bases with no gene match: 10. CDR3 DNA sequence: TGTGCCAGCAGCTTAGGCACCGGGACAGGGGTTCGTGAGCAGTACTTC. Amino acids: CASSLGTGTGVREQYF.

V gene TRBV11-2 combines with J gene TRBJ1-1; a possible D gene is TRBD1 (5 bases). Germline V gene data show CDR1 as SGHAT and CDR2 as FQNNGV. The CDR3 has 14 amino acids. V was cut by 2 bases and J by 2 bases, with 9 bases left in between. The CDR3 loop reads CASSLIQGNTEAFF. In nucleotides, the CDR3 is TGTGCCAGCAGCTTAATCCAGGGAAACACTGAAGCTTTCTTT. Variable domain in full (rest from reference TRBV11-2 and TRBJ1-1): EAGVAQSPRYKIIEKRQSVAFWCNPISGHATLYWYQQILGQGPKLLIQFQNNGVVDDSQLPKDRFSAERLKGVDSTLKIQPAKLEDSAVYLCASSLIQGNTEAFFGQGTRLTVV.

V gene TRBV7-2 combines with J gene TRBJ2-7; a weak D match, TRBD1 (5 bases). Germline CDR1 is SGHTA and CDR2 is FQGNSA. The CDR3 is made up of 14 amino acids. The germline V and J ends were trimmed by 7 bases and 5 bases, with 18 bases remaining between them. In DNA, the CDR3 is TGTGCCAGCACCTACCCTCAGGGTAGCCACGAGCAGTACTTC. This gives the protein CASTYPQGSHEQYF.